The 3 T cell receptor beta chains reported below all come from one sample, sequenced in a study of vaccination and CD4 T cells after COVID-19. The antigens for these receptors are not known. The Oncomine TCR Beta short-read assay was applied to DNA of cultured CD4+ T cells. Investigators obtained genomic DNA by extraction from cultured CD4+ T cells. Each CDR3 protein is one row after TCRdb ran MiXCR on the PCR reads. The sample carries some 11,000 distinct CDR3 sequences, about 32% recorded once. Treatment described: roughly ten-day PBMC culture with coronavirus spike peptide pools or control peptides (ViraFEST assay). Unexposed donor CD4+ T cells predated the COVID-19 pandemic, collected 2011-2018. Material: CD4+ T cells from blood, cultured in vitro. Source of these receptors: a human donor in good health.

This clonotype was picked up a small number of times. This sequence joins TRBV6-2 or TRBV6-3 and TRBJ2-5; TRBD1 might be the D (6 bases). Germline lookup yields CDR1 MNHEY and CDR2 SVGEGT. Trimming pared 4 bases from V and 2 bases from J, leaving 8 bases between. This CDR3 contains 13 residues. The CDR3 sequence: CASSLRGQETQYF. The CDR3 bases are TGTGCCAGCAGTTTGAGGGGGCAAGAGACCCAGTACTTC.

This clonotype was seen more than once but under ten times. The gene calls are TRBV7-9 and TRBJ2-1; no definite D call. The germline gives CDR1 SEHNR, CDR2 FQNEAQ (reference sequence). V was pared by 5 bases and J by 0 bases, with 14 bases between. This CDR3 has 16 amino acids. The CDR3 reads CASSQWTVSSYNEQFF. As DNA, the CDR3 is TGTGCCAGCAGCCAATGGACGGTTAGCTCCTACAATGAGCAGTTCTTC.

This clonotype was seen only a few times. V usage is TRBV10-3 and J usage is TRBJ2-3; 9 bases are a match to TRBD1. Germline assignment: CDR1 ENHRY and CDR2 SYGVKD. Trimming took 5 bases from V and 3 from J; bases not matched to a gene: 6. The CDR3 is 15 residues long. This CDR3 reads CAISPPGQGTDTQYF. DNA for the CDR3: TGTGCCATCAGTCCTCCGGGACAGGGTACAGATACGCAGTATTTT.